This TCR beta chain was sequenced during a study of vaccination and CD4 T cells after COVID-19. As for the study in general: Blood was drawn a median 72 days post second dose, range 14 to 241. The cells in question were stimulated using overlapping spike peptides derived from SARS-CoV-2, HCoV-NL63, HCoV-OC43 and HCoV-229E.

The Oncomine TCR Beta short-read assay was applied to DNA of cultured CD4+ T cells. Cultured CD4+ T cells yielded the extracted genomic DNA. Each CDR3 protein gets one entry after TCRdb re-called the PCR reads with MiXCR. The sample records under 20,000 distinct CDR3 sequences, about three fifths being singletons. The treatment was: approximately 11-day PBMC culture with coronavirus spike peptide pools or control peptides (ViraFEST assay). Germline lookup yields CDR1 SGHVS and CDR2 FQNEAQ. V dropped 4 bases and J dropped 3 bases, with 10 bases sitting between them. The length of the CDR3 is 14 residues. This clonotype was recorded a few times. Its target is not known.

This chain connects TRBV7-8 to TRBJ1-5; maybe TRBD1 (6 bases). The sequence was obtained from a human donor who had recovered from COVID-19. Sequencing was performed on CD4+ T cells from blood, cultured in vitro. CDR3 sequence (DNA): TGTGCCAGCAGCTCGGACAGCCTCAATCAGCCCCAGCATTTT. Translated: CASSSDSLNQPQHF.